One T cell receptor beta chain is described in this entry. Its specific antigen is unknown. No much larger clonotype is one base removed from it; base qualities were not supplied. The data were obtained in a study of blood T cell repertoires in COVID-19 (dated by TCRdb to 2020 to 2021). About the investigation overall: Samples covering the acute and convalescent phases of COVID-19 were provided by collaborators in the United States, Italy and Spain. Where HLA class I and class II types were available, the types were taken from metadata supplied by the sample provider, not from assay-based typing. Deeply sampled blood TCRbeta repertoires from subjects exposed to, actively infected with, or recovered from COVID-19 were included in the dataset. The prospective study material was composed of cDNA or gDNA derived from T cells, B-cell-depleted T cells, or PBMCs. A freely available public database, intended as a resource for researchers studying the immune response to SARS-CoV-2, is where the repertoires were released. The sample metadata nearly always contained a de-identified subject ID, COVID-19 status, age in years and sex. The samples were drawn from the first 160 participants of the ongoing ImmuneRACE study and from 950 to 1,500 subjects provided by 6 global collaborators. Study-wide conclusions, independent of this receptor: How much clinical and demographic metadata was included differed by source and by participant, and the metadata was provided uncurated.

TCRbeta CDR3 regions were amplified from genomic DNA by means of the immunoSEQ Assay, a bias-controlled multiplex PCR. The paper's processing steps were these. Within the assay, amplification of reference gene primers was used to estimate how many nucleated cells each sample contained. Sequence reads were collapsed and filtered to measure the absolute abundance of every unique TCRbeta CDR3 rearrangement. For each sample, productive Simpson clonality was calculated by taking the square root of Simpson's diversity index across productive rearrangements. Sourced from immuneACCESS, this table was stored by TCRdb with only in-frame sequences that have V and J called. A share of the clones is absent; for the studies checked, an unresolved V gene accounts for under half, and the remainder has no known explanation. Clone size and V and J calls were adopted from that table, with D and trimming inferred from the DNA. For this sample the table gives 150,000 to 200,000 clones, of which around 93% were detected only once. Roughly 4.8% of the sample rests with the top ten.

One collaborating source in Seattle enrolled patients during active infection and followed them longitudinally through the course of disease. The collaborating institutions used their own protocols to collect whole blood in K2EDTA tubes. For TCRbeta analysis, collaborators shipped samples in one of three forms: frozen whole blood, isolated PBMCs, or DNA extracted from either of those sample types. CDR1 and CDR2 (MNHEY, SVGAGI) derive from the germline V gene. Relative to germline, V is missing 2 bases and J is missing 2 bases, with 0 bases of the junction outside any gene match. The CDR3 holds 16 amino acids from the cysteine to the phenylalanine. This entry keeps only the CDR3 DNA: 48 bases, framed from base 1.

The receptor was isolated from a man aged 25-45 years with COVID-19, enrolled during active disease. Sequenced material: peripheral blood. The chain links TRBV6-5 with TRBJ2-7; TRBD2 matches 16 bases in the middle. The DNA sequence is given as TGTGCCAGCAGTTACGGGACTAGCGGGAGGGCCTACGAGCAGTACTTC. Its product reads: CASSYGTSGRAYEQYF.